This TCR beta chain was observed in a study of T cells after posttransplantation cyclophosphamide. Study results and caveats: After PTCy, TRB diversity resembled that of CNI/methotrexate controls. Tissue-infiltrating T cells from skin or gut overlapped little with blood T cells. Later blood repertoires were often dominated by clones from the donor CD8+ memory compartment.

This clone was detected only once. The antigen remains undetermined. TCRdb's copy holds only in-frame clones and misses some; the assay was immunoSEQ multiplex PCR. The sample lists tens of thousands of clones; approximately 85% were seen once. The germline CDR1 and CDR2 sequences are MRHNA and SNTAGT. Deletions cut 6 bases from V and 10 bases from J, with 25 bases between. The CDR3 spans 16 residues. Material for sequencing was PBMCs. This TCR came from a woman aged 55-70 years with a blood cancer, CMV-positive, and with a related stem cell donor. The chain recombines TRBV6-4 with TRBJ2-1; D is possibly TRBD2 (5 bases). CDR3 loop: CASSPGASAVLGEQFF. The CDR3 nucleotides read TGTGCCAGCAGCCCAGGAGCCTCAGCGGTCCTGGGGGAGCAGTTCTTC.